The present TCR beta chain was sequenced within a study of CD8 T cells in Susac syndrome. Sequencing of TCR beta was undertaken in CD8+ and CD4+ T cells derived from blood. Random-hexamer reverse transcription was applied to roughly 0.45 to 1 ug RNA. TCRdb re-called the immunoSEQ multiplex PCR reads through MiXCR, storing one row per CDR3 protein. The table lists roughly 120,000 distinct CDR3 sequences, 90% to 95% of them singletons. This CDR3 is built from 17 residues. Trimming pared 5 bases from V and 4 bases from J, leaving 21 bases between. Germline CDR1 LNHDA, CDR2 SQIVND (reference sequence). Sequenced material: CD4+ T cells from PBMCs. The chain uses TRBV19 and TRBJ1-5; D remains ambiguous. This receptor was obtained from a human donor with multiple sclerosis. The CDR3 protein is CASSVMGKGSLNQPQHF. In nucleotides, the CDR3 is TGTGCCAGTAGTGTCATGGGTAAGGGTTCCCTAAATCAGCCCCAGCATTTT.